The T cell receptor beta chain described here comes from a study of cytomegalovirus exposure and HLA in healthy donors. With regard to this clone: Its specificity is not known.

The PCR contained 60 Vbeta and 13 Jbeta primers. Profiled with immunoSEQ multiplex PCR; TCRdb holds only in-frame clones, not every one. The table records about 100,000 clones, around three quarters of them present only once. Between the trimmed V and J ends, which lost 0 bases and 7 bases, there was a span of 23 bases. Germline V CDR1 and CDR2: SGHRS, YFSETQ. This CDR3 contains 17 residues. Study observations and caveats: The productive fraction for most TCR beta V segments was about 90% or about 30% in an earlier analysis. Sequencing probably produced one cluster of sequence variants that were highly shared.

All the people who gave samples were healthy bone marrow donors. This chain joins TRBV5-1 and TRBJ2-7; weak D call: TRBD1 (7 bases). This TCR derives from a woman aged 45 to 65 in good health and CMV-seropositive. Material: PBMCs. The CDR3 sequence: CASSLAGGGVFSTEQYF. The CDR3 nucleotides are TGCGCCAGCAGCTTGGCCGGAGGGGGCGTCTTCTCTACGGAGCAGTACTTC. Supplemented by reference TRBV5-1 and TRBJ2-7, the full variable domain reads KAGVTQTPRYLIKTRGQQVTLSCSPISGHRSVSWYQQTPGQGLQFLFEYFSETQRNKGNFPGRFSGRQFSNSRSEMNVSTLELGDSALYLCASSLAGGGVFSTEQYFGPGTRLTVT.